These T cell receptor beta chains were read from a single sample in a study of blood T cells in healthy people across ages. TCRdb passed the 5' RACE reads through MiXCR, listing each CDR3 protein once. The table records approximately 1.5 million distinct CDR3 sequences, about 35% of them present only once. The sequenced sample was blood. The receptors shown here come from a woman aged 30 to 39 in good health. Both conserved end residues are part of each CDR3. Fields, in order: D gene, J gene, V gene, clone size, CDR3 DNA, CDR3 protein. A D gene is named only where the DNA matches it firmly. Clone size is given for some rows only: seen once, a few or many times, or a class if the clone is expanded.

d_gene: TRBD2
j_gene: TRBJ2-3
v_gene: TRBV9
abundance: .
CDR3nt: TGTGCCAGCAGCGTGGGCGGGAGCCCCACAGATACGCAGTATTTT
CDR3aa: CASSVGGSPTDTQYF

d_gene: TRBD2
j_gene: TRBJ2-1
v_gene: TRBV7-8
abundance: few
CDR3nt: TGTGCCAGCAGCATAGGACTAGCGGGGTCCACCCGGTACCCCCGAGACAATGAGCAGTTCTTC
CDR3aa: CASSIGLAGSTRYPRDNEQFF

d_gene: .
j_gene: TRBJ2-3
v_gene: TRBV28
abundance: .
CDR3nt: TGTGCCAGCAATCCGGTAGAGTCCCCCACAGATACGCAGTATTTT
CDR3aa: CASNPVESPTDTQYF

d_gene: .
j_gene: TRBJ2-7
v_gene: TRBV5-6
abundance: .
CDR3nt: TGTGCCAGCAGCCGGGCACAGGGTAAGGTGAGGTCCTACGAGCAGTACTTC
CDR3aa: CASSRAQGKVRSYEQYF

d_gene: .
j_gene: TRBJ1-2
v_gene: TRBV27
abundance: .
CDR3nt: TGTGCCAGCAGTTTATCAGGGACGGGTAACTATGGCTACACCTTC
CDR3aa: CASSLSGTGNYGYTF

d_gene: TRBD1
j_gene: TRBJ1-2
v_gene: TRBV20-1
abundance: few
CDR3nt: TGCAGTGCTAGACCCCTGGACAGGGGGCTGGACTATGGCTACACCTTC
CDR3aa: CSARPLDRGLDYGYTF

d_gene: .
j_gene: TRBJ1-2
v_gene: TRBV20-1
abundance: many
CDR3nt: TGCAGTGCGCTACGAAGGCAACCTAACTATGGCTACACCTTC
CDR3aa: CSALRRQPNYGYTF

d_gene: TRBD2
j_gene: TRBJ2-3
v_gene: TRBV7-2
abundance: few
CDR3nt: TGTGCCAGCACCCCGGGACTAAGCACAGATACGCAGTATTTT
CDR3aa: CASTPGLSTDTQYF

d_gene: .
j_gene: TRBJ2-1
v_gene: TRBV20-1
abundance: .
CDR3nt: TGCAGTGCTAGAGATCGCGGTATGAGGCAGGGGAGGAATGAGCAGTTCTTC
CDR3aa: CSARDRGMRQGRNEQFF

d_gene: .
j_gene: TRBJ2-2
v_gene: TRBV15
abundance: .
CDR3nt: TGTGCCACCAGCGGTGGGAGGACCGGGGAGCTGTTTTTT
CDR3aa: CATSGGRTGELFF

d_gene: .
j_gene: TRBJ2-1
v_gene: TRBV3-1
abundance: few
CDR3nt: TGTGCCAGCAGCCAAGGCGGAAACTCCTACAATGAGCAGTTCTTC
CDR3aa: CASSQGGNSYNEQFF

d_gene: .
j_gene: TRBJ2-1
v_gene: TRBV6-2/TRBV6-3
abundance: .
CDR3nt: TGTGCCAGCACCAGGGCGGTGGGAAATGAGCAGTTCTTC
CDR3aa: CASTRAVGNEQFF

d_gene: TRBD2
j_gene: TRBJ2-7
v_gene: TRBV5-1
abundance: few
CDR3nt: TGCGCCAGCCGCGGGGGTAGTACCTACTCCTACGAGCAGTACTTC
CDR3aa: CASRGGSTYSYEQYF

d_gene: .
j_gene: TRBJ2-7
v_gene: TRBV2
abundance: few
CDR3nt: TGTGCCAGCAGTGACTTGGCAGTTAACTCCTACGAGCAGTACTTC
CDR3aa: CASSDLAVNSYEQYF

d_gene: TRBD1
j_gene: TRBJ1-1
v_gene: TRBV6-2/TRBV6-3
abundance: few
CDR3nt: TGTGCCAGCACGATGACAGGGGGAACTATGAACACTGAAGCTTTCTTT
CDR3aa: CASTMTGGTMNTEAFF